This TCR beta chain was found in a study of cytotoxic CD8 clonotypes in ibrutinib-treated CLL. Study results and caveats: Baseline values of clonality outstripped age-matched healthy donors and followed circulating CD8+ T-cell counts. Clonality climbed at ibrutinib response, then dropped toward baseline at progression.

TCR beta library input comprised about 1.8 micrograms of genomic DNA from cryopreserved PBMCs. The CDR3 has 11 amino acids. Trimming stripped 5 bases from V and 6 bases from J, with 4 bases between. The germline V gene has CDR1 MNHEY and CDR2 SVGAGI. In its sample, this clone was seen once. Its antigen is currently unknown. Generated by immunoSEQ multiplex PCR, the TCRdb table keeps only in-frame clones and is missing some. The table lists around 160,000 clones, about 88% of them singletons. This sequence was found in a human donor with chronic lymphocytic leukemia. V and J are TRBV6-5 and TRBJ2-2, with D uncertain. Sequences were derived from PBMCs, sampled at disease progression, from a patient treated with ibrutinib. DNA for the CDR3: TGTGCCAGCAGTCTCGCCGGGGAGCTGTTTTTT. Its protein is CASSLAGELFF.